Listed here are 10 T cell receptor beta chains from one sample, sequenced in a study of T-cell memory formation after mild COVID-19. From the 5' RACE reads, TCRdb called clonotypes with MiXCR, one entry per CDR3 protein. The table has over 350,000 distinct CDR3 sequences, 20% to 25% seen once. Sequencing was carried out using PBMCs or a T cell subset sorted from them (not recorded which). The receptor set was obtained from an adult woman who had mild COVID-19 (a few samples of this study predate the infection). Cell type and time point are not known.

CDR3 DNA sequence: TGCGCCAGCAGCTTTCGGAGCGGGGGAACGAGAAATGAGCAGTTCTTC. It translates to CASSFRSGGTRNEQFF. V is TRBV5-1 and J is TRBJ2-1; 8 bases are shared with TRBD2. The V gene end was trimmed by 2 bases and the J gene end by 7 bases; junction bases not matched to a gene: 11. The length of the CDR3 is 16 residues. CDR1 is SGHRS and CDR2 is YFSETQ in the germline V gene.

This clonotype was counted a few times. The CDR3 region is CASSLGTRGQGETQYF. CDR3 bases: TGTGCCAGCAGCTTGGGGACCAGGGGGCAGGGAGAGACCCAGTACTTC. This sequence joins TRBV7-6 and TRBJ2-5, with 8 bases fitting TRBD1. The CDR3 spans 16 residues. Germline CDR1 and CDR2: SGHVS and FNYEAQ. The J segment lost 4 bases and the V segment lost 3 bases, leaving 10 bases of the junction unmatched. Filled out from reference TRBV7-6 and TRBJ2-5, the complete variable domain reads GAGVSQSPRYKVTKRGQDVALRCDPISGHVSLYWYRQALGQGPEFLTYFNYEAQQDKSGLPNDRFSAERPEGSISTLTIQRTEQRDSAMYRCASSLGTRGQGETQYFGPGTRLLVL.

This clonotype appeared a few times. The chain combines TRBV5-1 with TRBJ2-3; D call uncertain. Trimming removed 1 base from V and 0 bases from J, with 15 bases in between. Germline V lookup: CDR1 SGHRS, CDR2 YFSETQ. The CDR3 is made up of 17 amino acids. CDR3 region: CASSLILRTSSTDTQYF. The CDR3 coding sequence is TGCGCCAGCAGCTTGATCTTGCGGACCTCTAGCACAGATACGCAGTATTTT.

There are a few counts of this clonotype. The V gene is TRBV20-1, the J gene TRBJ2-3, with 9 bases fitting TRBD2. Germline lookup yields CDR1 DFQATT and CDR2 SNEGSKA (reference sequence). V was pared by 0 bases and J by 6 bases, with 10 bases of the junction left unmatched. The CDR3 spans 16 residues. CDR3 in amino acids: CSARDRWLAGTDTQYF. The DNA for the CDR3 is TGCAGTGCTAGAGATCGATGGCTAGCGGGAACGGATACGCAGTATTTT.

There are a few counts of this clonotype. The J gene is TRBJ2-5, the V gene TRBV5-1, with D possibly matching TRBD2 (6 bases). Deletions cut 0 bases from V and 4 bases from J, with 10 bases between. From germline, CDR1 is SGHRS and CDR2 YFSETQ. The CDR3 sequence is 14 residues long. The CDR3 sequence is CASSLDYGRETQYF. In DNA, the CDR3 is TGCGCCAGCAGCTTGGATTACGGGAGAGAGACCCAGTACTTC.

The chain uses TRBV24-1 and TRBJ2-7; 10 bases are shared with TRBD1. Germline V gene data show CDR1 as KGHDR and CDR2 as SFDVKD. Trimming cost V 6 bases and J 4 bases; bases outside gene matches: 2. This CDR3 has 13 residues. CDR3 residues: CATSRQGAYEQYF. The CDR3 coding sequence is TGTGCCACCAGTCGACAGGGGGCTTACGAGCAGTACTTC.

The rearrangement joins TRBV7-6 to TRBJ2-1, with D tentatively TRBD1 (6 bases). Germline assignment: CDR1 SGHVS and CDR2 FNYEAQ. V lost 10 bases and J 4 bases, leaving 20 bases between the germline ends. The CDR3 spans 15 residues. The CDR3 sequence is CATGLGQYGYNEQFF. The CDR3 DNA reads TGTGCCACGGGATTAGGACAGTACGGTTACAATGAGCAGTTCTTC.

This clonotype occurred a few times. The chain recombines TRBV9 with TRBJ2-7; 10 nucleotides align to TRBD1. This CDR3 has 15 residues. V lost 3 bases, J lost 3 bases, and 6 bases stayed unmatched. CDR1 SGDLS and CDR2 YYNGEE come from the germline V gene. This CDR3 reads CASSAGGTGVYEQYF. The CDR3 coding sequence is TGTGCCAGCAGCGCGGGTGGGACAGGGGTCTACGAGCAGTACTTC.

This clonotype came up a few times. The V gene is TRBV14, the J gene TRBJ1-1; D remains ambiguous. Trimming shortened V by 4 bases and J by 0 bases, and 12 bases separated the two germline ends. The CDR3 covers 15 residues. The germline V gene encodes CDR1 SGHDN and CDR2 FVKESK. The chain's CDR3 is CASSPVRSVNTEAFF. CDR3 coding DNA: TGTGCCAGCAGCCCCGTTCGGTCGGTGAACACTGAAGCTTTCTTT.

V gene TRBV20-1 combines with J gene TRBJ2-7, with 14 nucleotides matching TRBD2. J was trimmed by 7 bases and V by 5 bases; bases with no gene match: 7. Germline assignment: CDR1 DFQATT and CDR2 SNEGSKA (reference sequence). There are 14 residues in the CDR3. CDR3 in DNA: TGCAGTGCTGCGACTAGCGGGGGGGCCTGGGAGCAGTACTTC. Translated: CSAATSGGAWEQYF.